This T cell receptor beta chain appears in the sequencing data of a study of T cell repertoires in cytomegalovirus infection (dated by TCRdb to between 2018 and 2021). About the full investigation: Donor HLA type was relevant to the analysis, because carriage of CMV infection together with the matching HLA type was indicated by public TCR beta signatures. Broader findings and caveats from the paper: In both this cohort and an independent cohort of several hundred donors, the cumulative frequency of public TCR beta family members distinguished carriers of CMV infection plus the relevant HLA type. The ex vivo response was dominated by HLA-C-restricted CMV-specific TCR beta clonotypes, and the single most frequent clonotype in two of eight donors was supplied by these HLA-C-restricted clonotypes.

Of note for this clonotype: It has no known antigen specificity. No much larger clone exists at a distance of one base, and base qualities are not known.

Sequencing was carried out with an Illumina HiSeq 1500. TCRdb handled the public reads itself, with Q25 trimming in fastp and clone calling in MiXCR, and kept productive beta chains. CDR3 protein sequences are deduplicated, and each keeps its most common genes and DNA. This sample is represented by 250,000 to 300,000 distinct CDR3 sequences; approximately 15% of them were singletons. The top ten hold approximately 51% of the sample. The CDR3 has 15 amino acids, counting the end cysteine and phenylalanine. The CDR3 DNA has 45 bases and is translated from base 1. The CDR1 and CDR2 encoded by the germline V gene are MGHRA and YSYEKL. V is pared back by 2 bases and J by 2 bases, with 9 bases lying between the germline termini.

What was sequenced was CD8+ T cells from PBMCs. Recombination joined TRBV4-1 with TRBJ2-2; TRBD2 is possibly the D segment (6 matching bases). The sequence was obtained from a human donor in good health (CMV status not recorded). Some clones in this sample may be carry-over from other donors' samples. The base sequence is TGCGCCAGCAGCCAATCCGGGGGTAACACCGGGGAGCTGTTTTTT. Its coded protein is CASSQSGGNTGELFF.